This T cell receptor (beta chain) was identified during a study of T-cell reconstitution after alpha-beta-depleted transplantation in children. Regarding the study as a whole: Reportedly, roughly two months post-transplant, alpha-beta T cells arose from several hundred expanded graft clones. By one year post-transplant, T-cell counts and diversity largely arose from T cells that were newly produced.

Germline CDR1 and CDR2: SGHKS and YYEKEE (reference sequence). V was pared by 3 bases and J by 5 bases, with 12 bases between. This CDR3 comprises 13 residues. Molecular barcoding with unique molecular identifiers was used for the TCRbeta library. TCRdb itself ran the PCR reads through MiXCR, one entry per CDR3 protein. The table has more than 200,000 distinct CDR3 sequences, around 25% seen once; the top ten hold more than 2%. With regard to this clonotype: What it binds is not known.

The sequence derives from a girl aged 2 to 10 with Fanconi anemia, due to receive a stem cell transplant. The chain combines TRBV5-5 with TRBJ2-7, with D unresolved. Sequenced material: PBMCs, taken before TCRalphabeta/CD19-depleted stem cell transplant. The DNA of the CDR3 is TGTGCCAGCAGCTCACACCCTAGGAACGAGCAGTACTTC. Its protein is CASSSHPRNEQYF.